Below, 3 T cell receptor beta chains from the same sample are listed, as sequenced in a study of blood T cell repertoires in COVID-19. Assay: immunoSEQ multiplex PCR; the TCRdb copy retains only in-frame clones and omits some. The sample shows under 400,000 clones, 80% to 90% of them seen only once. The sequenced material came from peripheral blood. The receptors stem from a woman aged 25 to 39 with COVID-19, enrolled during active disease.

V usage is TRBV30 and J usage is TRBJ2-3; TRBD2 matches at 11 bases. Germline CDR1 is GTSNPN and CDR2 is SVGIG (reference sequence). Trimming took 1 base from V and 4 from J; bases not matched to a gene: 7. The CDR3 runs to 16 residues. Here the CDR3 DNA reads TGTGCCTGGAGTGCTTTAGCGGGAGGGCCATCAGATACGCAGTATTTT. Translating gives CAWSALAGGPSDTQYF.

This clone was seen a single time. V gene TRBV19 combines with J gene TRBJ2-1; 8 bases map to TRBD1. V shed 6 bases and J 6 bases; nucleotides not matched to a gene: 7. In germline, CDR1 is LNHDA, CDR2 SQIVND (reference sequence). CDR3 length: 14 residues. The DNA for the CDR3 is TGTGCCAGTAGAGGCAGGGGGCTGAGCAATGAGCAGTTCTTC. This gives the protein CASRGRGLSNEQFF.

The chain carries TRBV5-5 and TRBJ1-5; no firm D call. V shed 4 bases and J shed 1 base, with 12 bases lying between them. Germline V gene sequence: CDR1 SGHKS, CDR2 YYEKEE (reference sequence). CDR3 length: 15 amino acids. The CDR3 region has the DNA TGTGCCAGCAGCCTCAGAGGCCTGAGCAATCAGCCCCAGCATTTT. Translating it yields CASSLRGLSNQPQHF.